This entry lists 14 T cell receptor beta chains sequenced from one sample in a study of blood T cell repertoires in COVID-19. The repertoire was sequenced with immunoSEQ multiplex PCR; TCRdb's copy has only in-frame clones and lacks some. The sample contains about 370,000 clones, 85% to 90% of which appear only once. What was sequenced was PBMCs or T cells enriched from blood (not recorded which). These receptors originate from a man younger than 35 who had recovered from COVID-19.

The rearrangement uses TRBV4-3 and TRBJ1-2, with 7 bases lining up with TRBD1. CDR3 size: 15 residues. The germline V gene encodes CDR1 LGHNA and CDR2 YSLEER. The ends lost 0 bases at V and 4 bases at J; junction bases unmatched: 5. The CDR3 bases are TGCGCCAGCAGCCAAGAGACAGGGAACCTCTATGGCTACACCTTC. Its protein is CASSQETGNLYGYTF.

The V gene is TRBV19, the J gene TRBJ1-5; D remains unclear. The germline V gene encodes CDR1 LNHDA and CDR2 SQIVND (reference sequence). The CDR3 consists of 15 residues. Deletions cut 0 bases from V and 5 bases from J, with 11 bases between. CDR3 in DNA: TGTGCCAGTAGTATAGATCAGGCAAGCCATCAGCCCCAGCATTTT. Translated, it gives CASSIDQASHQPQHF.

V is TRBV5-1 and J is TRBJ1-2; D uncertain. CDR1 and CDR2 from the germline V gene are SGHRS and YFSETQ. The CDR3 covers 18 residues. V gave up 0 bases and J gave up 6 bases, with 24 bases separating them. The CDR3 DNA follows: TGCGCCAGCAGCTTGGGAAAGGTAACCGGCGGCAGAGCCCATGGCTACACCTTC. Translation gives CASSLGKVTGGRAHGYTF.

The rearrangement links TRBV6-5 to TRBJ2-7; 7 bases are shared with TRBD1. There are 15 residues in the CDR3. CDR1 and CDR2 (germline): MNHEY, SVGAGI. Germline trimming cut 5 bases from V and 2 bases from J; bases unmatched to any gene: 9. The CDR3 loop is CASSTADRDPYEQYF. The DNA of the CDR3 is TGTGCCAGCAGTACCGCTGACAGGGACCCCTACGAGCAGTACTTC.

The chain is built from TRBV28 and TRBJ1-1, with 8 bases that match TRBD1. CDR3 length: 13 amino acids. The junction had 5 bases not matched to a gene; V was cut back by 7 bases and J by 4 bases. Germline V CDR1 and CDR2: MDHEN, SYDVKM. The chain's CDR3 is CASTLTGGTEAFF. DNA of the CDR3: TGTGCCAGCACCCTTACAGGGGGCACTGAAGCTTTCTTT. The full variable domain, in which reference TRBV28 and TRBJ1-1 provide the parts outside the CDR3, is DVKVTQSSRYLVKRTGEKVFLECVQDMDHENMFWYRQDPGLGLRLIYFSYDVKMKEKGDIPEGYSVSREKKERFSLILESASTNQTSMYLCASTLTGGTEAFFGQGTRLTVV.

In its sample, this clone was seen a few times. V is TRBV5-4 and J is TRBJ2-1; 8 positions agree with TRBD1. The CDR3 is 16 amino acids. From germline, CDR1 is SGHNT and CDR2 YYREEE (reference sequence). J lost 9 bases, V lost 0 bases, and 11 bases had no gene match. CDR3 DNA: TGTGCCAGCAGCTTGGTAGGTCAGGGGGCTATAGGTGAGCAGTTCTTC. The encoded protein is CASSLVGQGAIGEQFF.

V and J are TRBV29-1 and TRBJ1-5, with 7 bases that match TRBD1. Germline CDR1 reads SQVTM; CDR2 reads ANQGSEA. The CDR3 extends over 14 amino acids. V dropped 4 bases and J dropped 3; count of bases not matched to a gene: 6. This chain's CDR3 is CSVVEGALNQPQHF. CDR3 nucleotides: TGCAGCGTTGTAGAGGGGGCTCTCAATCAGCCCCAGCATTTT. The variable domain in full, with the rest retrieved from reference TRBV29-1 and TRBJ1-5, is SAVISQKPSRDICQRGTSLTIQCQVDSQVTMMFWYRQQPGQSLTLIATANQGSEATYESGFVIDKFPISRPNLTFSTLTVSNMSPEDSSIYLCSVVEGALNQPQHFGDGTRLSIL.

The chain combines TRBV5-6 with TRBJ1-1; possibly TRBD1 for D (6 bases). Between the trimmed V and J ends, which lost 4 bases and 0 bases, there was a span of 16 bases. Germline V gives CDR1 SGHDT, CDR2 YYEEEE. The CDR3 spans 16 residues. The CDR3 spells CASSPYGGGLNTEAFF. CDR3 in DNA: TGTGCCAGCAGCCCCTACGGGGGGGGGCTGAACACTGAAGCTTTCTTT.

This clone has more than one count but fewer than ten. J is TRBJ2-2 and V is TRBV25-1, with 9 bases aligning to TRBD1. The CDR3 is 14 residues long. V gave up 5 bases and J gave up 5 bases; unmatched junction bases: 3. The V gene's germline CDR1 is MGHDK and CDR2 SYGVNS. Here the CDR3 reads CASSPGTGTGELFF. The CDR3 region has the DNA TGTGCCAGCAGTCCCGGGACAGGGACCGGGGAGCTGTTTTTT.

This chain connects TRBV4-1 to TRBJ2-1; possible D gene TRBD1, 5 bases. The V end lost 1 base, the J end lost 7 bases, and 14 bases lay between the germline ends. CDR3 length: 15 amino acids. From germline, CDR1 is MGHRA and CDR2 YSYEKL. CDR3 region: CASSQGGPSGNEQFF. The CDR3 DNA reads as TGCGCCAGCAGCCAAGGGGGCCCATCGGGTAATGAGCAGTTCTTC.

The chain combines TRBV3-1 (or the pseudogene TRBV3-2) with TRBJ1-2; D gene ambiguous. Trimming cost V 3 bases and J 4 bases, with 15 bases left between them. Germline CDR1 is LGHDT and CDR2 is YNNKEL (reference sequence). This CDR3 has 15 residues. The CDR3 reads CASSQGGGMGYGYTF. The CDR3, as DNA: TGTGCCAGCAGCCAGGGTGGAGGGATGGGCTATGGCTACACCTTC.

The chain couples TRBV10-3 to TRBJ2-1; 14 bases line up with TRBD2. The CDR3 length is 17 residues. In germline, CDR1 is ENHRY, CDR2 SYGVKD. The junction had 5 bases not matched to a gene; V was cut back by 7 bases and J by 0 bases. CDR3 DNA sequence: TGTGCCATCATTTGGACTAGCGGGGGGAGCTCCTACAATGAGCAGTTCTTC. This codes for CAIIWTSGGSSYNEQFF.

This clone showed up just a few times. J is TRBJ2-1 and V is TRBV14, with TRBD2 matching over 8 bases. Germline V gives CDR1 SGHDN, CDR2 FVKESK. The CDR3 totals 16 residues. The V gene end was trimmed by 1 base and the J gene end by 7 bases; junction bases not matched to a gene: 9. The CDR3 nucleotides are TGTGCCAGCAGCCAAGGGAGCGGGAGAGCGGGAAATGAGCAGTTCTTC. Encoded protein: CASSQGSGRAGNEQFF.

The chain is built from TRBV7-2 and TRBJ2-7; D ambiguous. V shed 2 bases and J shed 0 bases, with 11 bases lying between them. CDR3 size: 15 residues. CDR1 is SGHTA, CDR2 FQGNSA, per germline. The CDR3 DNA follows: TGTGCCAGCAGCTTACAAACAGATCTCTCCTACGAGCAGTACTTC. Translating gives CASSLQTDLSYEQYF.